This TCR beta chain was captured by sequencing in a study of vaccination and CD4 T cells after COVID-19. The overall study: Control cultures were supplied with a CEFX pool, an HIV-1 Nef pool, or no peptide at all.

Per germline, CDR1 SEHNR and CDR2 FQNEAQ (reference sequence). V was shortened by 6 bases and J by 7 bases, with 12 bases between the two germline ends. There are 12 residues in the CDR3. Treatment reported: roughly 10-day PBMC culture with coronavirus spike peptide pools or control peptides (ViraFEST assay). As for this clonotype: Its antigen is not identified.

Cultured CD4+ T cell DNA was sequenced using the Oncomine TCR Beta short-read assay. TCRdb used MiXCR to reprocess the PCR reads, holding one entry per CDR3 protein. The sample contains about 13,000 distinct CDR3 sequences, roughly 45% of which appear only once. The sample consisted of CD4+ T cells from blood, cultured in vitro. The chain couples TRBV7-9 to TRBJ2-5; no reliable D call. The receptor was isolated from a human donor who had recovered from COVID-19. The DNA of the CDR3 is TGTGCCAGCAGGCGAGAGGTTGGGACCCAGTACTTC. It yields the protein CASRREVGTQYF.